This TCR beta chain comes out of a study of blood T cell repertoires in COVID-19. Background on the study: Acute-phase and convalescent COVID-19 samples originated in the United States, Italy and Spain. T cells, B-cell-depleted T cells, or PBMCs provided the cDNA or gDNA that served as material.

With V trimmed by 4 bases and J by 4 bases, 10 bases remained unmatched. The V gene's germline CDR1 is SGHVS and CDR2 FNYEAQ. The CDR3 covers 17 residues. Source study methods: Nucleated cell number was recorded as an estimate derived from reference gene primer amplification. Assay: immunoSEQ multiplex PCR; the TCRdb copy retains only in-frame clones and omits some. V, J and clone size reflect that table, while D and trimming were determined from the DNA. The repertoire holds 80,000 to 100,000 clones, with about nine tenths as singletons. Sequenced material: peripheral blood. This sequence was found in a human donor with active COVID-19. The donor label of this sample is uncertain. The chain recombines TRBV7-6 with TRBJ2-3; TRBD1 matches at 11 bases. The CDR3 nucleotides read TGTGCCAGCAGCTCGAATCCGGGACAGGGGGTCTCAGATACGCAGTATTTT. This translates into CASSSNPGQGVSDTQYF.